This T cell receptor (beta chain) was recorded in a study of T-cell memory formation after mild COVID-19. Study-wide findings and caveats: Among contracting clones, CD4+ were mainly CM/EM and CD8+ enriched in EMRA. Pre-infection memory carried some responding clones, suggesting that cross-reactive memory joined.

CDR1 SQVTM and CDR2 ANQGSEA come from the germline V gene. The CDR3 is 12 amino acids. Between the trimmed V and J ends, which lost 7 bases and 3 bases, there was a span of 9 bases. Details on this clonotype: Its antigen remains unidentified.

TCR alpha and TCR beta cDNA libraries with sample barcodes and UMIs came from 5'RACE using constant-segment primers. Each CDR3 protein gets one entry after TCRdb re-called the 5' RACE reads with MiXCR. Seen here are approximately 250,000 distinct CDR3 sequences, about a sixth observed once, and the top ten hold roughly 21%. This TCR came from a man younger than 35 who had mild COVID-19 (a few samples of this study predate the infection). Cell type and time point are not known. The chain recombines TRBV29-1 with TRBJ2-2; D call uncertain. Sequenced: PBMCs or a T cell subset sorted from them (not recorded which). CDR3 region: CSGRRDTGELFF. The CDR3 bases are TGCAGCGGGCGGCGAGACACCGGGGAGCTGTTTTTT.